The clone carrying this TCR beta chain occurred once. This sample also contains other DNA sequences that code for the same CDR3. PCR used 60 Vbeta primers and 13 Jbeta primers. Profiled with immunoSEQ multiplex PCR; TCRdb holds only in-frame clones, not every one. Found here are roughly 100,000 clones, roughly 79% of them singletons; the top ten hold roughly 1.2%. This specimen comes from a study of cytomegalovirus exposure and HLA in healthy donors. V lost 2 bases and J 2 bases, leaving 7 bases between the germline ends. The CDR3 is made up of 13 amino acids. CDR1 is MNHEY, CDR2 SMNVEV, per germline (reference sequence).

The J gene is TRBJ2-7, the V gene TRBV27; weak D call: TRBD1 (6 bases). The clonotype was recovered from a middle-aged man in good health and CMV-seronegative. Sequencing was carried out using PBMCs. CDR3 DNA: TGTGCCAGCAGTTTAACAGGGACCTACGAGCAGTACTTC. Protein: CASSLTGTYEQYF.